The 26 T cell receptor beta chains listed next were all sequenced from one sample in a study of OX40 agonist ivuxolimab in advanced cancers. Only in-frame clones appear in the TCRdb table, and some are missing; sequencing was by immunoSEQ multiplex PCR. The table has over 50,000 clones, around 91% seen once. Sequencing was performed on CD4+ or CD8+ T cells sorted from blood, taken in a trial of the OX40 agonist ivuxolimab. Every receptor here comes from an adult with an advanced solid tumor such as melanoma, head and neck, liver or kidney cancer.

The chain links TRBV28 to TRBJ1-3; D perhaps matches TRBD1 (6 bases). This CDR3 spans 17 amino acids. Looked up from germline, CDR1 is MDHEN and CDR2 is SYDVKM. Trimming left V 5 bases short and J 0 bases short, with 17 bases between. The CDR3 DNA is TGTGCCAGCAGTCCCCTTGGGGGCGAGGGCTCTGGAAACACCATATATTTT. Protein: CASSPLGGEGSGNTIYF. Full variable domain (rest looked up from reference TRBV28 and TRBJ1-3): DVKVTQSSRYLVKRTGEKVFLECVQDMDHENMFWYRQDPGLGLRLIYFSYDVKMKEKGDIPEGYSVSREKKERFSLILESASTNQTSMYLCASSPLGGEGSGNTIYFGEGSWLTVV.

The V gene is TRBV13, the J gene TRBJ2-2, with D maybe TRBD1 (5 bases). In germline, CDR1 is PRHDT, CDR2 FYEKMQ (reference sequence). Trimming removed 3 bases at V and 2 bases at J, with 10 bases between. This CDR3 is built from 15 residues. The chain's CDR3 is CASSFGHFNTGELFF. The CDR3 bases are TGTGCCAGCAGCTTTGGACATTTCAACACCGGGGAGCTGTTTTTT.

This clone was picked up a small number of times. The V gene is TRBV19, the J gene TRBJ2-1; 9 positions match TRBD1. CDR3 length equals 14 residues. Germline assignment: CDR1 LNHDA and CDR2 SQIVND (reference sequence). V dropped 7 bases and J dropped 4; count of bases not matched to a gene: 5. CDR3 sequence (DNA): TGTGCCAGTACCCCCGGGACAGGGTACAATGAGCAGTTCTTC. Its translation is CASTPGTGYNEQFF.

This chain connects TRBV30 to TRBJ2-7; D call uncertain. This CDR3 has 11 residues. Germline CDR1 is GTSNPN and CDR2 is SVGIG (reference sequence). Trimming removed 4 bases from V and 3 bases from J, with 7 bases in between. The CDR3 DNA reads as TGTGCCTGGATGGTAGGCTACGAGCAGTACTTC. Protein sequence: CAWMVGYEQYF. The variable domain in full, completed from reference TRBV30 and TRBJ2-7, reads SQTIHQWPATLVQPVGSPLSLECTVEGTSNPNLYWYRQAAGRGLQLLFYSVGIGQISSEVPQNLSASRPQDRQFILSSKKLLLSDSGFYLCAWMVGYEQYFGPGTRLTVT.

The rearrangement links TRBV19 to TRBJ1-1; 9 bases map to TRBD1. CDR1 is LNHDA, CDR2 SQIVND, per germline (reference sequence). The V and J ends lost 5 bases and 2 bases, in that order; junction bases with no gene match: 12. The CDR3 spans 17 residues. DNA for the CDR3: TGTGCCAGTAGTTCTTCCCGACAGGGGGGCGGTAACACTGAAGCTTTCTTT. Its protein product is CASSSSRQGGGNTEAFF.

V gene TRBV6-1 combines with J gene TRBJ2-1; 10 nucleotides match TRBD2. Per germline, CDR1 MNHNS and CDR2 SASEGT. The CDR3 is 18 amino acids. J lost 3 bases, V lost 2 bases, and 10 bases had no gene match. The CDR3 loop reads CASSESNPLAGDYNEQFF. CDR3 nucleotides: TGTGCCAGCAGTGAATCGAACCCTCTAGCGGGAGACTACAATGAGCAGTTCTTC.

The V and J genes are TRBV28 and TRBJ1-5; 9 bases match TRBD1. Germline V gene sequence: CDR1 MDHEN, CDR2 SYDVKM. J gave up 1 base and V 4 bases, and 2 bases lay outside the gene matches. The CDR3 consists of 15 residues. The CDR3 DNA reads TGTGCCAGCAGTTGGGACAGGGCGAGCAATCAGCCCCAGCATTTT. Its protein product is CASSWDRASNQPQHF.

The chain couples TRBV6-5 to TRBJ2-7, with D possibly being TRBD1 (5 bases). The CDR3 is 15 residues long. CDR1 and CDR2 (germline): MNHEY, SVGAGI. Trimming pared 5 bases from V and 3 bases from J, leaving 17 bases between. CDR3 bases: TGTGCCAGCAGTAAAAGAGACAGCTTCTACTACGAGCAGTACTTC. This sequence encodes CASSKRDSFYYEQYF.

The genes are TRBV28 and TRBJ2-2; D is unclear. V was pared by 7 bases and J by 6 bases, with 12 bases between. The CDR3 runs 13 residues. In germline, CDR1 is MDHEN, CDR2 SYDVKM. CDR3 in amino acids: CASNSLESGELFF. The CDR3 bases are TGTGCCAGCAATTCACTGGAGTCCGGGGAGCTGTTTTTT.

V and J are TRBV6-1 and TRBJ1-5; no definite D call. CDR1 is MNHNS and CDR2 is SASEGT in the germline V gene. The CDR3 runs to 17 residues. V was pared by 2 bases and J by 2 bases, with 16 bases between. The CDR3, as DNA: TGTGCCAGCAGTGAACACACCGGATGGGAACGCAATCAGCCCCAGCATTTT. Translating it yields CASSEHTGWERNQPQHF.

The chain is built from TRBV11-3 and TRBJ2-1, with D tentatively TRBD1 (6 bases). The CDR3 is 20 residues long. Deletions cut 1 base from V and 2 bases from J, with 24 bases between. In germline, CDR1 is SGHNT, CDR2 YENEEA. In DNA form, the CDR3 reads TGTGCCAGCAGCTTAGTAAAGGGGGTTTGCCCGCAACTTACCTACAATGAGCAGTTCTTC. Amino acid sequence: CASSLVKGVCPQLTYNEQFF.

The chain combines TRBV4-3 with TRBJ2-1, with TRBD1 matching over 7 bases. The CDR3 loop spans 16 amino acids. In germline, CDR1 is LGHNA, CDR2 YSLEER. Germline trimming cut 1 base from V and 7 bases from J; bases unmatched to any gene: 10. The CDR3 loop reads CASSQAEDRERNEQFF. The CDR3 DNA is TGCGCCAGCAGCCAAGCCGAAGACAGGGAGAGAAATGAGCAGTTCTTC.

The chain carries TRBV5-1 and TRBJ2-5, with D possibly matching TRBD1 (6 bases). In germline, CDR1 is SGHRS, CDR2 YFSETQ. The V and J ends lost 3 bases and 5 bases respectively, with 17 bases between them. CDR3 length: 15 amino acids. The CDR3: CASSSRDTERETQYF. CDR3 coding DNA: TGCGCCAGCAGCTCCCGGGACACGGAGCGGGAGACCCAGTACTTC. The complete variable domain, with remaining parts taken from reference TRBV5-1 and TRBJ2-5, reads KAGVTQTPRYLIKTRGQQVTLSCSPISGHRSVSWYQQTPGQGLQFLFEYFSETQRNKGNFPGRFSGRQFSNSRSEMNVSTLELGDSALYLCASSSRDTERETQYFGPGTRLLVL.

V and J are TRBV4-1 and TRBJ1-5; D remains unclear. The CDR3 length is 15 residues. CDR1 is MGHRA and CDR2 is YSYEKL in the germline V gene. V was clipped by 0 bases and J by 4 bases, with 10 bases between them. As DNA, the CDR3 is TGCGCCAGCAGCCAAGATCGACTGCTGAATCAGCCCCAGCATTTT. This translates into CASSQDRLLNQPQHF.

The CDR3 reads CASSPNERDNEQFF. The CDR3 nucleotides read TGCGCCAGCAGCCCAAACGAGAGGGACAATGAGCAGTTCTTC. The J gene is TRBJ2-1, the V gene TRBV4-3, with D perhaps matching TRBD2 (5 bases). CDR3 length equals 14 residues. From germline, CDR1 is LGHNA and CDR2 YSLEER. The V end was cut by 4 bases, the J end by 5 bases, with 12 bases between.

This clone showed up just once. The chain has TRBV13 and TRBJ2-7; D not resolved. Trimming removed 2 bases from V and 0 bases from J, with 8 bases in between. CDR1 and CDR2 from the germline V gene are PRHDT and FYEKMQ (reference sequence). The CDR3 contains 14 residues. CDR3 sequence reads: CASSLPSDSYEQYF. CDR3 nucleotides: TGTGCCAGCAGCTTACCCAGCGACTCCTACGAGCAGTACTTC.

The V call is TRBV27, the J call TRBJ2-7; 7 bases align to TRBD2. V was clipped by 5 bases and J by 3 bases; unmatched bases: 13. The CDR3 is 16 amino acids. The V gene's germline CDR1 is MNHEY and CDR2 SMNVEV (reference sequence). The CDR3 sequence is CASSPSGGTTYYEQYF. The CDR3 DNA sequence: TGTGCCAGCAGTCCCAGCGGCGGGACTACCTACTACGAGCAGTACTTC.

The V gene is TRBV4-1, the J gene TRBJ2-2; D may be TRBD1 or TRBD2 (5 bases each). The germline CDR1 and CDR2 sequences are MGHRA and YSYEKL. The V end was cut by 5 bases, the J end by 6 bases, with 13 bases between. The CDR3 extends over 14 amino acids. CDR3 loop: CASSYPRDPGELFF. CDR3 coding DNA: TGCGCCAGCAGCTACCCCAGGGACCCCGGGGAGCTGTTTTTT.

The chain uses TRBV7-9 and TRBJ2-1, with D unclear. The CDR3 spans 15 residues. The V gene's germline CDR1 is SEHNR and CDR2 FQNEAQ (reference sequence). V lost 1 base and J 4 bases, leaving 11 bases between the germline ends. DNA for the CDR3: TGTGCCAGCAGCTTAGAGGAACTTCTTTACAATGAGCAGTTCTTC. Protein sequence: CASSLEELLYNEQFF.

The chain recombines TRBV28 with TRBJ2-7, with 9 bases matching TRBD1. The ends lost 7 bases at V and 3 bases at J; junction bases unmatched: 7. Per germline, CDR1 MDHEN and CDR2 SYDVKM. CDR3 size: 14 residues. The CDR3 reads CASTPGTGYYEQYF. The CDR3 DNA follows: TGTGCCAGCACTCCCGGGACAGGGTACTACGAGCAGTACTTC.

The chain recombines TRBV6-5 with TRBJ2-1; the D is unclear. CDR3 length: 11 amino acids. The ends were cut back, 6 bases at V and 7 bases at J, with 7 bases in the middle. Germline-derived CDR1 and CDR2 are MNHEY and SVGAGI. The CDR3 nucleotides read TGTGCCAGCAGCTATGGGAATGAGCAGTTCTTC. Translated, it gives CASSYGNEQFF.

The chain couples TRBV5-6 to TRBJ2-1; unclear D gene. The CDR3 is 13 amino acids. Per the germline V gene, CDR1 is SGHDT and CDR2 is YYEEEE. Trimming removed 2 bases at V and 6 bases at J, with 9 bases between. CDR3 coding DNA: TGTGCCAGCAGCTTAGGAGACGCCAATGAGCAGTTCTTC. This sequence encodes CASSLGDANEQFF.

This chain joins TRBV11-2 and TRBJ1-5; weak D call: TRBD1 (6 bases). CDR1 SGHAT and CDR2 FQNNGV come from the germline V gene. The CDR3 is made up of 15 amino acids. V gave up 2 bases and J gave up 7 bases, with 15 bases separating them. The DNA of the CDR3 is TGTGCCAGCAGCTTACATCCACAGGGCGGCCAGCCCCAGCATTTT. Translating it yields CASSLHPQGGQPQHF.

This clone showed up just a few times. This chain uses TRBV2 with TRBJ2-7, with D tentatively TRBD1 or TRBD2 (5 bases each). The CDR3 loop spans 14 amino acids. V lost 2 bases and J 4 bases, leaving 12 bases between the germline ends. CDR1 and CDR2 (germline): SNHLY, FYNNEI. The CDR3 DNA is TGTGCCAGCAGTGAATTTCAGGGCGGGTACGAGCAGTACTTC. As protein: CASSEFQGGYEQYF. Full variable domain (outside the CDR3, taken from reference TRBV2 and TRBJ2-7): EPEVTQTPSHQVTQMGQEVILRCVPISNHLYFYWYRQILGQKVEFLVSFYNNEISEKSEIFDDQFSVERPDGSNFTLKIRSTKLEDSAMYFCASSEFQGGYEQYFGPGTRLTVT.

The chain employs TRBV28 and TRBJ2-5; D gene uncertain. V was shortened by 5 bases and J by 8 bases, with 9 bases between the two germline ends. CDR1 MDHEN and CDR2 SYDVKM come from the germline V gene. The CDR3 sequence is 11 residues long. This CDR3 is CASSAGGTQYF. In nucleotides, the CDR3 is TGTGCCAGCAGTGCTGGTGGTACCCAGTACTTC.

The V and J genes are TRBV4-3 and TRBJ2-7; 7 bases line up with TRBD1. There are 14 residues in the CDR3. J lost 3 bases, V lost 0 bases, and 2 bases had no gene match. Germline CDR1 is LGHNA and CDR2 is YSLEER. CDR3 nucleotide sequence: TGCGCCAGCAGCCAAGATCGACAGGGCTACGAGCAGTACTTC. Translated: CASSQDRQGYEQYF.